The 2 T cell receptor beta chains presented below share a single source sample, sequenced in a study of T cells after yellow fever vaccination. TCRdb used MiXCR to reprocess the 5' RACE reads, holding one entry per CDR3 protein. Among hundreds of thousands of distinct CDR3 sequences listed, under 7.5% were seen once. The specimen comprised PBMCs, sampled 5 days after the yellow fever booster vaccination. The source is a man aged 25 to 40 who received the YFV17D yellow fever vaccine.

The J gene is TRBJ2-2, the V gene TRBV7-6, with a tentative D call TRBD2 (6 bases). The germline CDR1 and CDR2 sequences are SGHVS and FNYEAQ. The CDR3 runs to 18 residues. Between the trimmed V and J ends, which lost 1 base and 4 bases, there was a span of 19 bases. This chain's CDR3 is CASSLVADYHRTTGELFF. The CDR3 bases are TGTGCCAGCAGCTTAGTGGCGGACTATCATCGAACCACCGGGGAGCTGTTTTTT.

This clonotype was detected many times. The rearrangement uses TRBV18 and TRBJ1-5; 8 nucleotides match TRBD1. Germline V gene data show CDR1 as KGHSH and CDR2 as LQKENI. The CDR3 has 16 residues. V dropped 0 bases and J dropped 7; count of bases not matched to a gene: 8. The CDR3: CASSPPGGDRNQPQHF. In DNA, the CDR3 is TGTGCCAGCTCACCACCGGGGGGGGACAGGAACCAGCCCCAGCATTTT. Combining the CDR3 with reference TRBV18 and TRBJ1-5 gives the whole variable domain NAGVMQNPRHLVRRRGQEARLRCSPMKGHSHVYWYRQLPEEGLKFMVYLQKENIIDESGMPKERFSAEFPKEGPSILRIQQVVRGDSAAYFCASSPPGGDRNQPQHFGDGTRLSIL.